This TCR beta chain was identified in a study of control samples from healthy donors and cancer patients. TCRdb keeps only in-frame clones here, not all; method: immunoSEQ multiplex PCR. The table lists about 180,000 clones, almost 90% of them singletons. The specimen was blood. The source is a woman in her 50s in good health.

The CDR3 nucleotides read TGTGCCAGTAGGGCCCGAGACTCCCGCTACGAGCAGTACTTC. It translates to CASRARDSRYEQYF. V gene TRBV19 combines with J gene TRBJ2-7, with no clear D. The germline V and J ends were trimmed by 6 bases and 3 bases, with 15 bases remaining between them. The CDR3 contains 14 residues. Germline loops: CDR1 LNHDA, CDR2 SQIVND (reference sequence). Looking up the rest from reference TRBV19 and TRBJ2-7 gives the full variable domain: DGGITQSPKYLFRKEGQNVTLSCEQNLNHDAMYWYRQDPGQGLRLIYYSQIVNDFQKGDIAEGYSVSREKKESFPLTVTSAQKNPTAFYLCASRARDSRYEQYFGPGTRLTVT.